This T cell receptor beta chain was retrieved from a study of blood T cell repertoires in COVID-19. Clones were read by immunoSEQ multiplex PCR, and TCRdb kept only the in-frame ones, dropping some. The sample has about 14,000 clones, approximately 82% seen once. This CDR3 is built from 13 residues. The V end lost 2 bases, the J end lost 3 bases, and 7 bases lay between the germline ends. The origin of this receptor is a man in his forties with active or convalescent COVID-19. This chain uses TRBV12-3 or TRBV12-4 with TRBJ1-2; weak D call: TRBD1 (5 bases). Sequenced material: peripheral blood. The CDR3 reads CASSLQGYYGYTF. For the CDR3, the DNA is TGTGCCAGCAGTTTACAGGGCTACTATGGCTACACCTTC.